The present T cell receptor beta chain was sequenced within a study of cytomegalovirus exposure and HLA in healthy donors. The wider study: Among 398 genotyped donors, around 81% fell in the Caucasian-associated ancestry cluster. Study findings and constraints: In terms of immune exposure information, only CMV serostatus was available. Among the sequence variants, a highly shared cluster was likely an artifact of sequencing. The classifier reportedly diagnosed cytomegalovirus status with high specificity and sensitivity.

60 Vbeta and 13 Jbeta primers were used in PCR. Profiling relied on immunoSEQ multiplex PCR, and the TCRdb table lists in-frame clones only, not all of them. Its table lists about 200,000 clones. Concerning this clone itself: Its antigen is unidentified.

CDR1 and CDR2 from the germline V gene are MNHEY and SVGAGI. The V gene lost 0 bases and the J gene lost 6 bases, with 17 bases spanning the gap. This CDR3 region has 16 residues. This sequence was found in a man between 25 and 39 years old in good health and CMV-seronegative. The sequenced sample consisted of PBMCs. V and J are TRBV6-5 and TRBJ1-2; D call uncertain. The CDR3 sequence: CASSYSWRRGSHGYTF. In DNA, the CDR3 is TGTGCCAGCAGTTACTCGTGGCGGCGGGGAAGCCATGGCTACACCTTC.